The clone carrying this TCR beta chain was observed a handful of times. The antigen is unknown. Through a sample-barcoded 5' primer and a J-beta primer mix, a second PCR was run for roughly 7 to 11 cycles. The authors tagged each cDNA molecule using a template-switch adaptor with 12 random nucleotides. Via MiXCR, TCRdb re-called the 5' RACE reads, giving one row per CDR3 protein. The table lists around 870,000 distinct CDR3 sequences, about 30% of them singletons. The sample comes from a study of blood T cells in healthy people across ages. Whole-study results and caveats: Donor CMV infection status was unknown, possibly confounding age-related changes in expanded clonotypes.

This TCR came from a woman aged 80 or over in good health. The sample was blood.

The CDR3 is CASSHPGQGSNEQFF. The CDR3 coding sequence is TGTGCCAGCAGCCACCCGGGACAGGGCTCCAATGAGCAGTTCTTC. The chain combines TRBV4-2 with TRBJ2-1; 9 positions agree with TRBD1. The CDR3 runs to 15 residues. Looked up from germline, CDR1 is LGHNA and CDR2 is YNFKEQ. Germline trimming cut 3 bases from V and 6 bases from J; bases unmatched to any gene: 6.